The table lists the clone carrying this T cell receptor beta chain with a few counts. In the authors' methods: Estimation of nucleated cell counts relied on the amplification of reference gene primers. The assay was immunoSEQ multiplex PCR, and TCRdb's table has in-frame clones only and misses some. V and J calls and clone size are as listed in that table; D and trimming were resolved from the DNA. The sample lists 450,000 to 500,000 clones; roughly 85% were seen once. V lost 5 bases and J lost 6; bases outside the gene matches: 5. The CDR3 has 14 amino acids. CDR1 is SGHRS and CDR2 is YFSETQ in the germline V gene. The data are from a study of blood T cell repertoires in COVID-19. Overall study context: The samples span acute and convalescent COVID-19 from the United States, Italy and Spain. Sources were T cells, B-cell-depleted T cells, or PBMCs; the material itself was cDNA or gDNA.

Sequencing was done on a sample of peripheral blood. The rearrangement joins TRBV5-1 to TRBJ1-4; TRBD1 aligns across 9 bases. The receptor's source is a human donor in a cohort sampled during active COVID-19. CDR3 coding DNA: TGCGCCAGCAGGATTGGACAGGGGTATGAAAAACTGTTTTTT. It translates to CASRIGQGYEKLFF. The full variable domain, completed using reference TRBV5-1 and TRBJ1-4, is KAGVTQTPRYLIKTRGQQVTLSCSPISGHRSVSWYQQTPGQGLQFLFEYFSETQRNKGNFPGRFSGRQFSNSRSEMNVSTLELGDSALYLCASRIGQGYEKLFFGSGTQLSVL.